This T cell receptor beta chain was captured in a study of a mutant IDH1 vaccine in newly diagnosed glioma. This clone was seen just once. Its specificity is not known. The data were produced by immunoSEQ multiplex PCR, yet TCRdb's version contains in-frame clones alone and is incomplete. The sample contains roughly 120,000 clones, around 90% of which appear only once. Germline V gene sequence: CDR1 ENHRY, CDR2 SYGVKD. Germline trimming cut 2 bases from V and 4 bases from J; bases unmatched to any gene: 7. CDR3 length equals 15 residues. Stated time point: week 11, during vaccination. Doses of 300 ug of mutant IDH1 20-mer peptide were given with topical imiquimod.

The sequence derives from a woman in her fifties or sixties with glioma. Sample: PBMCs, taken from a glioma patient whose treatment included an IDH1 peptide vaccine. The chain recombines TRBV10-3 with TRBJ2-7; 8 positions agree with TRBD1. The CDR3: CAISEPSQGAYEQYF. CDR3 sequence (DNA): TGTGCCATCAGTGAGCCTTCCCAGGGGGCATACGAGCAGTACTTC.